This TCR beta chain originates from a study of shared clonotypes between healthy human individuals (dated by TCRdb to between 2020 and 2021). Background for the entire study: The cohort comprised a couple of women and three men aged 18 to 49 years. Different laboratories and diverse techniques were used to prepare libraries and sequence TCR repertoires, to increase sequencing depth and limit assay-specific biases. Leukapheresis yielded between about 0.85 and 10 billion PBMCs per donor. For each donor, CD4 naive and CD4 memory were each given three plates, CD8 naive was given two plates, and CD8 memory was given one plate. Blood TCR repertoires of a handful of healthy adults were deeply sequenced to estimate repertoire size and the extent of clonotype sharing between individuals.

Of note for this clone: This clone's antigen is unknown. Base-call qualities are not available, and no considerably larger clone is one nucleotide away.

Using the deep immunoSEQ assay, multiplex PCR amplified TCR CDR3 regions from genomic DNA. Genomic DNA extracted from each cell subset was distributed evenly over all wells of several immunoSEQ 96-well plates, and each plate served as one replicate. For sorted subsets, each replicate PCR was loaded with about 200 ng genomic DNA, equivalent to some 31,000 T cell genomes. Purified libraries were measured with a Qubit 3.0 fluorometer, size-checked on a Bioanalyzer 2100, and measured again with the KAPA Library Quantification kit. A separate single-read 150-cycle Illumina NextSeq 550 flow cell was used to sequence each immunoSEQ 96-well plate. From the authors' description of their analysis: Because the immunoSEQ output included only junctional sequences and no quality scores, the filtering could not be the same as the filtering used for full-length reads. To assign V/J genes and CDR3, sequences were annotated against IMGT germline references using PyIR, a Python wrapper for IgBLAST v1.9. Reads with weak V/J assignments (E-value above 1e-6), missing CDR3, stop codons, out-of-frame junctions, or ambiguous translated residues were removed. A V3J clonotype was defined by an identical inferred V gene, J gene, and CDR3 amino acid sequence. Percentage overlap between repertoires was calculated by dividing the number of shared unique clonotypes by the size of the smaller repertoire. Repertoire richness was assessed with RTK rarefaction, the Chao1 estimator, and Recon v2.1 estimates of unobserved clonotypes. Generation probabilities were computed with OLGA for all TCRbeta clonotypes obtained by the gDNA method from four donors. In TCRdb, the immuneACCESS table is reduced to in-frame sequences with V and J assigned. These tables do not hold every clone; where another copy was compared, an unresolved V gene accounts for under half, and the others remain unexplained. That table is the source of V, J and clone size, and D and trimming were worked out from the DNA. The sample has about 2 million clones on record, about 95% of them singletons. The ten largest clones take up around 1.1% of the sample.

Results the study describes overall, beyond this receptor: Compared with non-shared clonotypes, clonotypes shared by all four sorted-subset donors had higher generation probabilities. Even with the large sequencing depth, rarefaction of the sorted-subset datasets indicated that sequencing was incomplete. Pairwise subsampling led to the expectation that sequencing depth would affect the degree of clonotype sharing among donors. Because the study included a small number of donors, the genetic and exposure-history diversity represented was limited. Sharing across a few donors was observed for about 5% of naive CD4, less than 4% of naive CD8, about 2.3% of memory CD4, and around 0.4% of memory CD8 clonotypes. Larger estimated clonotype richness was generally found for naive subsets than for memory subsets. Only blood was sampled, and tissue TCR repertoires likely differ from those in blood.

CD8 naive samples were CD45RO-negative cells positively selected for CCR7, giving a CD45RA+CCR7+ population that excluded TemRA cells. The donors were healthy, HIV-negative adults who had no recently reported acute infections or vaccinations. Only Caucasian adults living in Nashville, Tennessee, USA were represented among the donors. Blood was obtained by leukapheresis, after which PBMCs were separated by Ficoll-Histopaque density gradient centrifugation and cryopreserved in liquid nitrogen vapor phase. Analytical flow cytometry was used to check the purity and quantity of each magnetically sorted T cell population. From each sorted fraction, genomic DNA was isolated and quantified by UV absorbance on a Nanodrop 2000c. The sequenced sample was naive CD8+ T cells sorted from blood. The sample's cell subset or site label, in plain terms: CD45RA+CCR7+. The sequence came from a man aged 18 to 29 in good health.

CDR3 reads: CASSEAQTYEQYF. The DNA sequence is TGTGCCAGCAGTGAGGCCCAAACCTACGAGCAGTACTTC. The rearranged segments are TRBV6-1 and TRBJ2-7; the D gene remains uncertain. The germline V gene provides CDR1 MNHNS and CDR2 SASEGT. The CDR3 spans 13 residues, from the cysteine through the phenylalanine. The retained sequence is limited to the CDR3, 39 bases, with the frame set at the first base. V is reduced by 3 bases and J by 2 bases, leaving a spacing of 8 bases between them.